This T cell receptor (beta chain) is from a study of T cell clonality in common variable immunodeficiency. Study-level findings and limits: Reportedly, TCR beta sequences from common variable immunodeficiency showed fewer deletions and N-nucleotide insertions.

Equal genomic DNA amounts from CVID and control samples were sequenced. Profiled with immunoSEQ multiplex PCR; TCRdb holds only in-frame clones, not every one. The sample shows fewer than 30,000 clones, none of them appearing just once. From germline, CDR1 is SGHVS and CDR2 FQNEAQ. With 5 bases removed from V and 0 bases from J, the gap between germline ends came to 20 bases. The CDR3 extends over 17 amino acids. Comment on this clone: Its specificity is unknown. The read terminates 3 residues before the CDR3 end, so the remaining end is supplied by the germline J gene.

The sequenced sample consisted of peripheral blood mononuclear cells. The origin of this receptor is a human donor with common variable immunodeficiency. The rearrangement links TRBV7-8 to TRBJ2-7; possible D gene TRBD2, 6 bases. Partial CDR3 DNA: TGTGCCAGCAGCCAAATGGGGGGACCGACGAGCTCCTACGAG. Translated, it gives CASSQMGGPTSSYE. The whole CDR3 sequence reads CASSQMGGPTSSYEQYF. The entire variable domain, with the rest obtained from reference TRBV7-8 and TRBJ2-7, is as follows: GAGVSQSPRYKVAKRGQDVALRCDPISGHVSLFWYQQALGQGPEFLTYFQNEAQLDKSGLPSDRFFAERPEGSVSTLKIQRTQQEDSAVYLCASSQMGGPTSSYEQYFGPGTRLTVT.